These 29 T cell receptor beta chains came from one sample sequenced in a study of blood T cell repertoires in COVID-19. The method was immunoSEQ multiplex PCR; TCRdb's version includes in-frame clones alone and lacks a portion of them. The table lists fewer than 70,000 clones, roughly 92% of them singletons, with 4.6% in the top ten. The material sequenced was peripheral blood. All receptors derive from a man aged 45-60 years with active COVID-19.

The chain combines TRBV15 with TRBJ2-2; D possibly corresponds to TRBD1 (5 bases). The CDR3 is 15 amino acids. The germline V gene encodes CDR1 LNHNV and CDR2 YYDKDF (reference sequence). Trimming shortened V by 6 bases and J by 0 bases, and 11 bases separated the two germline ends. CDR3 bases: TGTGCCACCAGTCCCAGGGCGACGAACACCGGGGAGCTGTTTTTT. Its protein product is CATSPRATNTGELFF.

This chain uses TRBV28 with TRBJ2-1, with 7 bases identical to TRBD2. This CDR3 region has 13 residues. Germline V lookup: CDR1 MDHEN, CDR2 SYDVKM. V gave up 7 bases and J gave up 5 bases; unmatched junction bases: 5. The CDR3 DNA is TGTGCCAGCACCGGGACTAACAACAATGAGCAGTTCTTC. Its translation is CASTGTNNNEQFF.

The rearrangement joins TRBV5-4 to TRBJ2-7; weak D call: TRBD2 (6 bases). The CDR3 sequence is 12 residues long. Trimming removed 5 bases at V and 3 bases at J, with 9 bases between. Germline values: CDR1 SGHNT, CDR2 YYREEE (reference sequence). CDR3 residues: CASSRGFYEQYF. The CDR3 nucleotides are TGTGCCAGCAGTCGGGGGTTCTACGAGCAGTACTTC.

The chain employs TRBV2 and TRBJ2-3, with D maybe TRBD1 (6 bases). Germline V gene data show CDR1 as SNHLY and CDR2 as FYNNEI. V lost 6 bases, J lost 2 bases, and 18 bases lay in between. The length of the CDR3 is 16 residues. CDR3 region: CASRWDIRTFTDTQYF. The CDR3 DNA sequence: TGTGCCAGCAGGTGGGACATCCGGACTTTCACAGATACGCAGTATTTT.

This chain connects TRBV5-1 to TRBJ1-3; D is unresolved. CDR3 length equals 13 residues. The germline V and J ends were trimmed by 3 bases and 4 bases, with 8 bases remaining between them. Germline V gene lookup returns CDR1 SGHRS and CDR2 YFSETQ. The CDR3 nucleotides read TGCGCCAGCAGCTCTAGAGCAGGAAACACCATATATTTT. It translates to CASSSRAGNTIYF.

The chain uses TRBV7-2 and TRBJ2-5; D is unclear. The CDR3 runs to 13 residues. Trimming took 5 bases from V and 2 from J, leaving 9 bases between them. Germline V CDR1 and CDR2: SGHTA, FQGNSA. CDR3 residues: CASSLDSQETQYF. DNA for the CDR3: TGTGCCAGCAGCCTAGACTCACAAGAGACCCAGTACTTC.

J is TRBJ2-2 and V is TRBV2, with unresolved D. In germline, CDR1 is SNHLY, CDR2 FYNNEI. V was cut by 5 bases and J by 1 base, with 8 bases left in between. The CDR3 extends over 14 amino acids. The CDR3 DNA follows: TGTGCCAGCAGTAGACGGAGGAACACCGGGGAGCTGTTTTTT. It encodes CASSRRRNTGELFF.

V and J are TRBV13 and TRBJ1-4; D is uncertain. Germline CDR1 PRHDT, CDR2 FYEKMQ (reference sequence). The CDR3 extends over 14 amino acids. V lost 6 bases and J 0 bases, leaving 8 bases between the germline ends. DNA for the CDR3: TGTGCCAGCAGTAAACTTGCAACTAATGAAAAACTGTTTTTT. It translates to CASSKLATNEKLFF.

This CDR3 is CASTERAGYNEQFF. In nucleotides, the CDR3 is TGTGCCAGTACAGAGCGGGCAGGATACAATGAGCAGTTCTTC. The chain is built from TRBV19 and TRBJ2-1; weak D call: TRBD2 (6 bases). The germline V gene has CDR1 LNHDA and CDR2 SQIVND (reference sequence). The CDR3 runs to 14 residues. V was trimmed by 7 bases and J by 4 bases, leaving 14 bases between them. Full variable domain (missing parts from reference TRBV19 and TRBJ2-1): DGGITQSPKYLFRKEGQNVTLSCEQNLNHDAMYWYRQDPGQGLRLIYYSQIVNDFQKGDIAEGYSVSREKKESFPLTVTSAQKNPTAFYLCASTERAGYNEQFFGPGTRLTVL.

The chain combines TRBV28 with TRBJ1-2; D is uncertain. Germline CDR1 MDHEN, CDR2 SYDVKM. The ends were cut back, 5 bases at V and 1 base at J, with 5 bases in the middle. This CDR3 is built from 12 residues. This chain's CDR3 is CASSEVNYGYTF. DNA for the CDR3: TGTGCCAGCAGTGAGGTTAACTATGGCTACACCTTC.

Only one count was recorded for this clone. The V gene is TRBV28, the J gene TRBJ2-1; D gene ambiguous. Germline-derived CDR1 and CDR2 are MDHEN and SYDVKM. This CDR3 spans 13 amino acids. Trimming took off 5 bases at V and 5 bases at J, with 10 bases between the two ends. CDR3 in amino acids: CASSEHSNNEQFF. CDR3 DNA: TGTGCCAGCAGTGAGCACTCAAACAATGAGCAGTTCTTC.

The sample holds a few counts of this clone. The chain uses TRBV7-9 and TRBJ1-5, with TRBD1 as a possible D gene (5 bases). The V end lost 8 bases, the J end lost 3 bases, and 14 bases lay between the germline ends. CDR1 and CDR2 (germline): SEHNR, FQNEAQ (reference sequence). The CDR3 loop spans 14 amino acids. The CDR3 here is CASGPSGLNQPQHF. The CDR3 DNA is TGTGCCAGCGGTCCATCAGGGCTCAATCAGCCCCAGCATTTT.

The CDR3 region is CASNPQGINQPQHF. The CDR3, as DNA: TGTGCCAGCAACCCACAGGGGATCAATCAGCCCCAGCATTTT. This chain uses TRBV6-5 with TRBJ1-5; the match to TRBD1 covers 7 bases. Germline loops: CDR1 MNHEY, CDR2 SVGAGI. The CDR3 totals 14 residues. With V trimmed by 7 bases and J by 3 bases, 6 bases remained unmatched.

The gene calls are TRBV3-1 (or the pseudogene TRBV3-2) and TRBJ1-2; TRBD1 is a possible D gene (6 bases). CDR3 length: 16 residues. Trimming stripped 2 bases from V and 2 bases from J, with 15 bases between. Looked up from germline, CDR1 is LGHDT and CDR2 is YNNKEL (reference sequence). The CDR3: CASSQNGQLGNYGYTF. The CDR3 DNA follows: TGTGCCAGCAGCCAAAATGGACAGCTTGGAAACTATGGCTACACCTTC.

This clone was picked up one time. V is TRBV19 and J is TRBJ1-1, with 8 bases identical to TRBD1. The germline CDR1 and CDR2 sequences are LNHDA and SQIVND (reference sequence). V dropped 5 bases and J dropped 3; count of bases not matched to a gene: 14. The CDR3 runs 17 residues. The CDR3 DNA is TGTGCCAGTAGTGTGAGACAGGGGCGTCTTTTGGACACTGAAGCTTTCTTT. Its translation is CASSVRQGRLLDTEAFF. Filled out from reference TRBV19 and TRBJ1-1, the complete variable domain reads DGGITQSPKYLFRKEGQNVTLSCEQNLNHDAMYWYRQDPGQGLRLIYYSQIVNDFQKGDIAEGYSVSREKKESFPLTVTSAQKNPTAFYLCASSVRQGRLLDTEAFFGQGTRLTVV.

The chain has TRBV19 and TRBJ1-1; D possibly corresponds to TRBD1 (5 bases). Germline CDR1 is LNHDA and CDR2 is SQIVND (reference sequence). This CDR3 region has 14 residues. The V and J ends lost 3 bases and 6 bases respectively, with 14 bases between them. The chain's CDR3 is CASSITWQGSEAFF. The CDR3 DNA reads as TGTGCCAGTAGTATCACCTGGCAGGGCTCTGAAGCTTTCTTT.

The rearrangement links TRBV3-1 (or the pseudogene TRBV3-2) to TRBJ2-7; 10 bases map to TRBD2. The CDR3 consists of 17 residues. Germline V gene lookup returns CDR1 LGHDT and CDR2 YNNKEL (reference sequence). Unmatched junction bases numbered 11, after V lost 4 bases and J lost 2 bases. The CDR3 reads CASSRGLAARPPYEQYF. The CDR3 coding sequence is TGTGCCAGCAGCCGCGGACTAGCGGCTAGACCTCCCTACGAGCAGTACTTC.

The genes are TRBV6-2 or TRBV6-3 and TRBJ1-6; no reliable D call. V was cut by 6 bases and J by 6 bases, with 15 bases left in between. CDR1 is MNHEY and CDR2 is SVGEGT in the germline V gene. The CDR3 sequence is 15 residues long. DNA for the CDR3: TGTGCCAGCAGCACACGGGAGGTTTTTAATTCACCCCTCCACTTT. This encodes CASSTREVFNSPLHF.

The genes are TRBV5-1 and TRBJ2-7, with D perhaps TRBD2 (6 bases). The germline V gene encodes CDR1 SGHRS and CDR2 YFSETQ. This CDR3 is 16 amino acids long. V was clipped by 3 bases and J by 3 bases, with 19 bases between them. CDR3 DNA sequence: TGCGCCAGCAGCTCCCGAATTGCGGGACGTTACTACGAGCAGTACTTC. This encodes CASSSRIAGRYYEQYF.

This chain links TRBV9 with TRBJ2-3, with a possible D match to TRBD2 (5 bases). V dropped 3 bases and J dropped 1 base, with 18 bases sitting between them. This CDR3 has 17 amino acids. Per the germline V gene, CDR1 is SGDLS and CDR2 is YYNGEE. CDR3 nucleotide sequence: TGTGCCAGCAGCGCCCACCCGACGGCGGGCCGCACAGATACGCAGTATTTT. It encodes CASSAHPTAGRTDTQYF.

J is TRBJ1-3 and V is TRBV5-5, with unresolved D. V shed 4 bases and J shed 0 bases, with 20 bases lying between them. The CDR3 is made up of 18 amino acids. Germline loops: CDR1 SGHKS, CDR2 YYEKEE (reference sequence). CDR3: CASSINPVNQASGNTIYF. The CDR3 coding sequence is TGTGCCAGCAGCATCAACCCGGTGAACCAAGCCTCTGGAAACACCATATATTTT.

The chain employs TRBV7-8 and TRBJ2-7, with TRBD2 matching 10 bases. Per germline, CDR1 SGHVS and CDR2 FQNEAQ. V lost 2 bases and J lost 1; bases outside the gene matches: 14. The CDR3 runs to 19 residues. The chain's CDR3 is CASSLMSSRLAGRSYEQYF. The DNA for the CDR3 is TGTGCCAGCAGCTTAATGAGTAGCCGACTAGCGGGCAGATCCTACGAGCAGTACTTC.

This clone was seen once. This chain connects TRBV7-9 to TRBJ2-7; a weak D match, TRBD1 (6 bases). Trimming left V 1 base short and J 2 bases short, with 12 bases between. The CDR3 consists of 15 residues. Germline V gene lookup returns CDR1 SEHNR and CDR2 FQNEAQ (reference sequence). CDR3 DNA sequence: TGTGCCAGCAGCTTAGTGGACAGACCCACCTACGAGCAGTACTTC. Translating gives CASSLVDRPTYEQYF. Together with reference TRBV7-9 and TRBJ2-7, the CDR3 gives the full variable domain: DTGVSQNPRHKITKRGQNVTFRCDPISEHNRLYWYRQTLGQGPEFLTYFQNEAQLEKSRLLSDRFSAERPKGSFSTLEIQRTEQGDSAMYLCASSLVDRPTYEQYFGPGTRLTVT.

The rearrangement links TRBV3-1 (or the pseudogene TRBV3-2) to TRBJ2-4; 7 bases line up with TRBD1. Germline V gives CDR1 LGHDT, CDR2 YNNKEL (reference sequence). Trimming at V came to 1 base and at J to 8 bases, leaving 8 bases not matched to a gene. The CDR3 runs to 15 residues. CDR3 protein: CASSQAVDRVDIQYF. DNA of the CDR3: TGTGCCAGCAGCCAAGCCGTAGACAGGGTGGACATTCAGTACTTC.

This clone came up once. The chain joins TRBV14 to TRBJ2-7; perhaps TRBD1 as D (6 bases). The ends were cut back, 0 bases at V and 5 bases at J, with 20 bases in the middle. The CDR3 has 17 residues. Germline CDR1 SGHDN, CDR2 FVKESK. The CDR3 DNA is TGTGCCAGCAGCCAAGAGACGTGGCGCGGCAGGGGCCACGAGCAGTACTTC. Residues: CASSQETWRGRGHEQYF.

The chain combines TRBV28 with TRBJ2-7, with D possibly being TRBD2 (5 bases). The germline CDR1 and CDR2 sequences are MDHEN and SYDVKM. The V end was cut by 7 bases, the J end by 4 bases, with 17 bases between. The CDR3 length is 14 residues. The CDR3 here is CASNDNGVRYEQYF. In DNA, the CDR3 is TGTGCCAGCAATGATAACGGGGTAAGATACGAGCAGTACTTC.

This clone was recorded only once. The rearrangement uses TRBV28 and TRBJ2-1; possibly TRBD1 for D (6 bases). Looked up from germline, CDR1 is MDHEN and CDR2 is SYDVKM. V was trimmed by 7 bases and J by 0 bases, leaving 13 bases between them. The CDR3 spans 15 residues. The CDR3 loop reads CASNLDRSSYNEQFF. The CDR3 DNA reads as TGTGCCAGCAACTTAGACAGGAGCTCCTACAATGAGCAGTTCTTC.

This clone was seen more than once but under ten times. CDR3 sequence (DNA): TGTGCCAGCAGCTTAGGAACAGATCCCTATGGCTACACCTTC. Translated, it gives CASSLGTDPYGYTF. The rearrangement joins TRBV7-9 to TRBJ1-2, with D unresolved. V gave up 1 base and J gave up 4 bases, with 10 bases separating them. CDR1 and CDR2 from the germline V gene are SEHNR and FQNEAQ (reference sequence). The CDR3 contains 14 residues.

The CDR3 sequence is CASSVQTGTGTSGNTIYF. In DNA form, the CDR3 reads TGTGCCAGCAGCGTCCAAACCGGGACAGGAACTTCTGGAAACACCATATATTTT. V usage is TRBV7-9 and J usage is TRBJ1-3; 8 bases match TRBD1. The germline V gene has CDR1 SEHNR and CDR2 FQNEAQ (reference sequence). CDR3 size: 18 residues. With 5 bases clipped from V and 1 base from J, the junction kept 13 bases outside the gene matches.